This TCR beta chain is drawn from a study of blood T cell repertoires in COVID-19. As for the study in general: Donors in the United States, Italy and Spain gave samples during acute or convalescent COVID-19.

Germline CDR1 reads SGHVS; CDR2 reads FQNEAQ. CDR3 length equals 18 residues. J gave up 2 bases and V 3 bases, and 15 bases lay outside the gene matches. The protocol was immunoSEQ multiplex PCR, while the TCRdb copy is restricted to in-frame clones and leaves out a portion. The profile shows roughly 56,000 clones, over 80% of them singletons. The receptor comes from a man aged 70-80 years with acute or convalescent COVID-19. The V call is TRBV7-8, the J call TRBJ1-2; 7 bases are a match to TRBD1. The sample consisted of peripheral blood. This CDR3 is CASSFRQGPNAANYGYTF. The CDR3 region has the DNA TGTGCCAGCAGCTTTCGACAGGGCCCCAACGCAGCGAACTATGGCTACACCTTC. Together with reference TRBV7-8 and TRBJ1-2, the CDR3 gives the full variable domain: GAGVSQSPRYKVAKRGQDVALRCDPISGHVSLFWYQQALGQGPEFLTYFQNEAQLDKSGLPSDRFFAERPEGSVSTLKIQRTQQEDSAVYLCASSFRQGPNAANYGYTFGSGTRLTVV.